The source of this T cell receptor beta chain is a study of siplizumab effects on memory and regulatory T cells. In its sample, this clone was seen a few times. Its matching antigen is unknown. The repertoire was sequenced with immunoSEQ multiplex PCR; TCRdb's copy has only in-frame clones and lacks some. The data contain more than 95,000 clones, roughly 94% of them singletons. The CDR3 contains 15 residues. The germline V gene encodes CDR1 MNHNS and CDR2 SASEGT. The J segment lost 3 bases and the V segment lost 2 bases, leaving 6 bases of the junction unmatched. Study-wide points: The suppressive capacity of proliferating Tregs from siplizumab cultures remained unconfirmed. A naive or memory phenotype could not be assigned to roughly 80-95% of the proliferating CD4+ or CD8+ clones.

Sequences were obtained from non-Treg CD4+ T cells sorted from blood. The J gene is TRBJ2-7, the V gene TRBV6-1; TRBD2 aligns across 8 bases. The source of this sequence is a human donor in good health. CDR3 in DNA: TGTGCCAGCAGTGAATCGGGGGGGACTTTCTACGAGCAGTACTTC. Translated, it gives CASSESGGTFYEQYF.